Presented here are 8 T cell receptor beta chains from one specimen sequenced in a study of blood T cell repertoires in COVID-19. TCRdb keeps only in-frame clones here, not all; method: immunoSEQ multiplex PCR. The table includes approximately 170,000 clones, 86% detected once. Sequencing used peripheral blood. The receptor set was obtained from a woman in her 70s with acute or convalescent COVID-19.

The V gene is TRBV6-5, the J gene TRBJ1-1, with no clear D. CDR1 is MNHEY and CDR2 is SVGAGI in the germline V gene. Trimming stripped 8 bases from V and 0 bases from J, with 10 bases between. This CDR3 comprises 13 residues. CDR3 bases: TGTGCCAGCTTTGAGGGCATGAACACTGAAGCTTTCTTT. Protein sequence: CASFEGMNTEAFF.

The genes are TRBV2 and TRBJ2-2; perhaps TRBD1 as D (6 bases). This CDR3 is built from 15 residues. The germline gives CDR1 SNHLY, CDR2 FYNNEI. V lost 9 bases, J lost 0 bases, and 14 bases lay in between. CDR3: CARGSRGSNTGELFF. CDR3 sequence (DNA): TGTGCCAGGGGAAGCAGGGGTTCGAACACCGGGGAGCTGTTTTTT.

The rearrangement joins TRBV25-1 to TRBJ1-1, with D maybe TRBD1 (5 bases). The ends were cut back, 6 bases at V and 9 bases at J, with 14 bases in the middle. The CDR3 consists of 12 residues. CDR1 and CDR2 from the germline V gene are MGHDK and SYGVNS. CDR3 sequence (DNA): TGTGCCAGCAGGGGGACTACCAGTAAAGCTTTCTTT. It translates to CASRGTTSKAFF.

This chain uses TRBV5-6 with TRBJ1-1; D remains ambiguous. V gave up 4 bases and J gave up 5 bases, with 12 bases separating them. The CDR3 spans 13 residues. Germline CDR1 SGHDT, CDR2 YYEEEE. In nucleotides, the CDR3 is TGTGCCAGCAGCCTTGCAGGCGAAACTGAAGCTTTCTTT. Protein product: CASSLAGETEAFF.

The chain recombines TRBV18 with TRBJ2-3; 9 nucleotides agree with TRBD2. The length of the CDR3 is 16 residues. V lost 0 bases, J lost 4 bases, and 5 bases stayed unmatched. CDR1 is KGHSH and CDR2 is LQKENI in the germline V gene. The CDR3 reads CASSPPGLAPADTQYF. The CDR3 region has the DNA TGTGCCAGCTCACCACCGGGACTAGCACCGGCAGATACGCAGTATTTT.

V is TRBV2 and J is TRBJ1-4; 8 bases agree with TRBD1. The V segment lost 4 bases and the J segment 13 bases; nucleotides outside the gene matches: 5. CDR1 is SNHLY, CDR2 FYNNEI, per germline. The CDR3 spans 12 residues. CDR3 amino acids: CASSGTGIRLFF. The DNA of the CDR3 is TGTGCCAGCAGTGGGACAGGGATAAGACTGTTTTTT.

The genes are TRBV15 and TRBJ2-1, with a possible D match to TRBD1 (6 bases). V was clipped by 0 bases and J by 9 bases, with 12 bases between them. Germline V gene data show CDR1 as LNHNV and CDR2 as YYDKDF (reference sequence). CDR3 size: 14 residues. DNA of the CDR3: TGTGCCACCAGCAGAGAATTTACAGGGACTGAGCAGTTCTTC. This gives the protein CATSREFTGTEQFF.

This clone was recorded once. This chain links TRBV7-6 with TRBJ2-3; TRBD2 matches at 16 bases. The CDR3 is 19 residues long. The trim removed 5 bases at V and 2 bases at J, leaving 10 bases unmatched. Looked up from germline, CDR1 is SGHVS and CDR2 is FNYEAQ. CDR3 region: CASSPSPGTSGRATDTQYF. CDR3 sequence (DNA): TGTGCCAGCAGCCCCAGTCCCGGGACTAGCGGGAGGGCCACAGATACGCAGTATTTT.